This entry lists 13 T cell receptor beta chains sequenced from one sample in a study of lymphopenia after photon versus proton radiotherapy. Some clones are missing from TCRdb's copy, which holds only in-frame ones; the method was immunoSEQ multiplex PCR. The sample gives 53,000 or so clones, around 83% of which show up once; less than 35% is in the top ten. The sample consisted of peripheral blood, taken from a patient treated with photon-based radiotherapy. These receptors all stem from a man in his forties or fifties with gastric cancer.

CDR3 in DNA: TGCAGCGTCGTACAGGGGGCAGGGGAGACCCAGTACTTC. It codes for CSVVQGAGETQYF. This sequence joins TRBV29-1 and TRBJ2-5, with 9 bases identical to TRBD1. V trimming: 6 bases; J trimming: 5 bases; junction bases outside the gene matches: 7. The CDR3 totals 13 residues. CDR1 is SQVTM and CDR2 is ANQGSEA in the germline V gene. Based on the CDR3 plus reference TRBV29-1 and TRBJ2-5, the full variable domain is SAVISQKPSRDICQRGTSLTIQCQVDSQVTMMFWYRQQPGQSLTLIATANQGSEATYESGFVIDKFPISRPNLTFSTLTVSNMSPEDSSIYLCSVVQGAGETQYFGPGTRLLVL.

Concerning this clone itself: One junction end disagrees with the germline gene, perhaps due to a read error. The genes are TRBV10-1 and TRBJ2-1, with 10 bases aligning to TRBD2. The CDR3 has 17 amino acids. Germline V CDR1 and CDR2: WNHNN, SYGVQD (reference sequence). The CDR3 DNA follows: TGCGCCAGCACTGAGAGGCTAGCGGGAGACTCCTACAATGAGCAGTTCTTC. Translation gives CASTERLAGDSYNEQFF.

The rearrangement links TRBV9 to TRBJ2-1; the match to TRBD2 covers 7 bases. CDR3 size: 16 residues. With V trimmed by 2 bases and J by 0 bases, 5 bases remained unmatched. Germline V gene sequence: CDR1 SGDLS, CDR2 YYNGEE. For the CDR3, the DNA is TGTGCCAGCAGCGTCGGGGGGACGAGCTCCTACAATGAGCAGTTCTTC. Translation: CASSVGGTSSYNEQFF.

J is TRBJ2-2 and V is TRBV9, with a possible D match to TRBD2 (6 bases). With 2 bases removed from V and 6 bases from J, the gap between germline ends came to 11 bases. The CDR3 loop spans 14 amino acids. Per the germline V gene, CDR1 is SGDLS and CDR2 is YYNGEE. CDR3 in amino acids: CASSVSSVPGELFF. The CDR3 nucleotides are TGTGCCAGCAGCGTGTCTAGCGTTCCCGGGGAGCTGTTTTTT. Based on the CDR3 plus reference TRBV9 and TRBJ2-2, the full variable domain is DSGVTQTPKHLITATGQRVTLRCSPRSGDLSVYWYQQSLDQGLQFLIQYYNGEERAKGNILERFSAQQFPDLHSELNLSSLELGDSALYFCASSVSSVPGELFFGEGSRLTVL.

The chain couples TRBV21-1 to TRBJ2-3. TRBV21-1 is labeled a pseudogene. The CDR3 covers 16 residues. The CDR3 here is CASSKKLSFSTDTQYF. CDR3 in DNA: TGTGCCAGCAGCAAAAAGTTATCGTTTAGCACAGATACGCAGTATTTT.

The rearrangement links TRBV30 to TRBJ1-6, with TRBD1 matching over 9 bases. The ends lost 0 bases at V and 9 bases at J; junction bases unmatched: 6. There are 15 residues in the CDR3. Germline CDR1 reads GTSNPN; CDR2 reads SVGIG (reference sequence). The CDR3 nucleotides are TGTGCCTGGAGTGTGACAGGGGGTTTTGGTTCACCCCTCCACTTT. The encoded protein is CAWSVTGGFGSPLHF.

This chain links TRBV5-4 with TRBJ2-2; TRBD1 agrees at 10 bases. The ends lost 4 bases at V and 7 bases at J; junction bases unmatched: 7. CDR1 SGHNT and CDR2 YYREEE come from the germline V gene (reference sequence). This CDR3 has 15 amino acids. As DNA, the CDR3 is TGTGCCAGCAGCCGACAGGGGGCCGACGGCGGGGAGCTGTTTTTT. Translating it yields CASSRQGADGGELFF.

The rearrangement uses TRBV7-9 and TRBJ1-2; the match to TRBD1 covers 9 bases. Germline-derived CDR1 and CDR2 are SEHNR and FQNEAQ (reference sequence). This CDR3 spans 15 amino acids. V trimming: 5 bases; J trimming: 5 bases; junction bases outside the gene matches: 9. The CDR3 bases are TGTGCCAGCAGCGCATGGGACAGGGCCAAGTATGGCTACACCTTC. This translates into CASSAWDRAKYGYTF.

This chain uses TRBV18 with TRBJ1-2, with TRBD1 identical over 7 bases. With 3 bases clipped from V and 2 bases from J, the junction kept 9 bases outside the gene matches. CDR1 and CDR2 (germline): KGHSH, LQKENI. The CDR3 length is 16 residues. The CDR3 loop is CASSPVKGAANYGYTF. The DNA for the CDR3 is TGTGCCAGCTCACCGGTTAAGGGGGCCGCCAACTATGGCTACACCTTC.

The gene calls are TRBV7-2 and TRBJ1-5; D gene uncertain. The length of the CDR3 is 13 residues. Germline CDR1 and CDR2: SGHTA and FQGNSA. Trimming pared 3 bases from V and 3 bases from J, leaving 6 bases between. The CDR3 DNA reads as TGTGCCAGCAGCTTTGAGGCCAATCAGCCCCAGCATTTT. It translates to CASSFEANQPQHF.

The chain uses TRBV6-5 and TRBJ2-7, with D perhaps TRBD2 (5 bases). The CDR3 extends over 14 amino acids. CDR1 is MNHEY and CDR2 is SVGAGI in the germline V gene. V was clipped by 2 bases and J by 2 bases, with 10 bases between them. In nucleotides, the CDR3 is TGTGCCAGCAGTTACCCCGGGAAAGCCTACGAGCAGTACTTC. It translates to CASSYPGKAYEQYF.

This clone was observed a single time. V usage is TRBV4-1 and J usage is TRBJ2-5, with TRBD2 matching over 11 bases. V gave up 0 bases and J gave up 2 bases; unmatched junction bases: 8. This CDR3 region has 18 residues. Germline loops: CDR1 MGHRA, CDR2 YSYEKL. CDR3 coding DNA: TGCGCCAGCAGCCAAGATCTAGCGGGAGGCAGTTGGCAAGAGACCCAGTACTTC. Translating gives CASSQDLAGGSWQETQYF.

The chain joins TRBV6-6 to TRBJ2-3; the D gene could be TRBD1 or TRBD2 (6 bases each). Germline V gene data show CDR1 as MNHNY and CDR2 as SVGAGI (reference sequence). The V and J ends lost 8 bases and 5 bases respectively, with 17 bases between them. The CDR3 is made up of 14 amino acids. The CDR3 nucleotides are TGTGCCAGCGCCCGGCTAGGGGGGCGAGATACGCAGTATTTT. Protein sequence: CASARLGGRDTQYF.